Listed below are T cell receptor beta chains from one sample, sequenced in a study of blood T cell repertoires in COVID-19. The data were produced by immunoSEQ multiplex PCR, yet TCRdb's version contains in-frame clones alone and is incomplete. The sample lists a few hundred thousand clones; approximately 87% were seen once. The sample was PBMCs or T cells enriched from blood (not recorded which). The receptor set was obtained from a woman aged 50 to 60 who had recovered from COVID-19. CDR3s include the opening cysteine and the closing phenylalanine or tryptophan. The D gene is left open where the match is weak. Clone sizes are given selectively: once, few, many, or a class where the clone is expanded.

V: TRBV5-1; D: TRBD1; J: TRBJ1-2; size: .; DNA: TGCGCCAGCAGCACTGGGACAGCCTTGAACTATGGCTACACCTTC; CDR3: CASSTGTALNYGYTF
V: TRBV10-3; D: TRBD2; J: TRBJ2-3; size: .; DNA: TGTGCCATCAGTGAGTCGTTTCCGCGGGGGGTCACAGATACGCAGTATTTT; CDR3: CAISESFPRGVTDTQYF
V: TRBV5-4; D: .; J: TRBJ1-5; size: .; DNA: TGTGCCAGCAGCTTGGATGGGCGACAGCCCCAGCATTTT; CDR3: CASSLDGRQPQHF
V: TRBV5-1; D: TRBD1; J: TRBJ2-7; size: once; DNA: TGCGCCAGCAGCTTGGATGTGGTTAGGCAGGGGGTCCTTTTCTCCTACGAGCAGTACTTC; CDR3: CASSLDVVRQGVLFSYEQYF
V: TRBV11-2; D: .; J: TRBJ1-2; size: .; DNA: TGTGCCAGCAGCTTAGAGACAGGCTATGGCTACACCTTC; CDR3: CASSLETGYGYTF
V: TRBV10-2; D: .; J: TRBJ1-1; size: few; DNA: TGCGCCATTTCTGAGGAATTGAACACTGAAGCTTTCTTT; CDR3: CAISEELNTEAFF
V: TRBV28; D: .; J: TRBJ1-6; size: .; DNA: TGTGCCAGCAGCCCCCCCCCAGGGCCCTCCTATAATTCACCCCTCCACTTT; CDR3: CASSPPPGPSYNSPLHF
V: TRBV11-3; D: .; J: TRBJ1-4; size: once; DNA: TGTGCCAGCAGAATCGGGTTACTAGCAACTAATGAAAAACTGTTTTTT; CDR3: CASRIGLLATNEKLFF
V: TRBV29-1; D: TRBD1; J: TRBJ1-5; size: few; DNA: TGCAGCGTTGACCCGGGACAGGGCCCTAATCAGCCCCAGCATTTT; CDR3: CSVDPGQGPNQPQHF
V: TRBV4-3; D: .; J: TRBJ1-2; size: .; DNA: TGCGCCAGCAGCCCGGCCGGGGGTAAGGGCTTTGGCTACACCTTC; CDR3: CASSPAGGKGFGYTF
V: TRBV18; D: TRBD1; J: TRBJ1-2; size: .; DNA: TGTGCCAGCTCAACCGGGACAGGGAACTATGGCTACACCTTC; CDR3: CASSTGTGNYGYTF
V: TRBV30; D: TRBD1; J: TRBJ1-4; size: .; DNA: TGTGCCTGGGCAAAGGTGGGACAGGAAAAACTGTTTTTT; CDR3: CAWAKVGQEKLFF
V: TRBV19; D: .; J: TRBJ1-1; size: .; DNA: TGTGCCAGTAGTATAAGAAGGGACAAGGGAACGAACACTGAAGCTTTCTTT; CDR3: CASSIRRDKGTNTEAFF
V: TRBV10-3; D: .; J: TRBJ1-1; size: once; DNA: TGTGCCATCAGTGGCCAAGGGGCGGGGCTGGCTTTCTTT; CDR3: CAISGQGAGLAFF
V: TRBV27; D: TRBD1; J: TRBJ1-1; size: .; DNA: TGTGCCAGCAGTCCTTGGACAGGGAACACTGAAGCTTTCTTT; CDR3: CASSPWTGNTEAFF
V: TRBV6-1; D: .; J: TRBJ1-2; size: .; DNA: TGTGCCAGCAGTGAAATTGCGGTTTGGGTTGCGGATGCGGGCTACACCTTC; CDR3: CASSEIAVWVADAGYTF
V: TRBV18; D: TRBD1; J: TRBJ2-5; size: .; DNA: TGTGCCAGCTCACTTCCGCAATTAGGGACAGGCGAGGAGACCCAGTACTTC; CDR3: CASSLPQLGTGEETQYF
V: TRBV28; D: TRBD1; J: TRBJ2-3; size: .; DNA: TGTGCCGGCGCTTGGACAGGGAGCACAGATACGCAGTATTTT; CDR3: CAGAWTGSTDTQYF
V: TRBV7-8; D: TRBD1; J: TRBJ2-4; size: .; DNA: TGTGCCAGCAGAAAGACAGGGGGCTTCATTCAGTACTTC; CDR3: CASRKTGGFIQYF
V: TRBV7-9; D: .; J: TRBJ1-5; size: .; DNA: TGTGCCAGCAGCCCCCAGGGATCTGAAGCCCAGCATTTT; CDR3: CASSPQGSEAQHF
V: TRBV7-9; D: .; J: TRBJ1-5; size: few; DNA: TGTGCCAGCAGCTTAGCGGGGGGGTTAGGTCAGCCCCAGCATTTT; CDR3: CASSLAGGLGQPQHF
V: TRBV7-9; D: .; J: TRBJ2-6; size: .; DNA: TGTGCCAGCAGCCCCCGGACAGACTCTGGGGCCAACGTCCTGACTTTC; CDR3: CASSPRTDSGANVLTF
V: TRBV4-3; D: .; J: TRBJ1-5; size: .; DNA: TGCGCCAGCAGCCAAGACAGGGTGGGCAATCAGCCCCAGCATTTT; CDR3: CASSQDRVGNQPQHF
V: TRBV14; D: TRBD1; J: TRBJ1-5; size: .; DNA: TGTGCCAGCAGCCGGGACAGGGATCAGCCCCAGCATTTT; CDR3: CASSRDRDQPQHF
V: TRBV4-3; D: TRBD2; J: TRBJ2-2; size: .; DNA: TGCGCCAGCAGCCAAGAGCGGGGGGTCACCGGGGAGCTGTTTTTT; CDR3: CASSQERGVTGELFF
V: TRBV27; D: TRBD1; J: TRBJ1-1; size: .; DNA: TGTGCCAGCAGTCGGGACAGATGGGACACTGAAGCTTTCTTT; CDR3: CASSRDRWDTEAFF
V: TRBV5-5; D: .; J: TRBJ1-5; size: few; DNA: TGTGCCAGCAGCCTCTCCGCAGGACAGCCCCAGCATTTT; CDR3: CASSLSAGQPQHF
V: TRBV18; D: .; J: TRBJ2-4; size: once; DNA: TGTGCCAGCTCACAAATGCAGGGTTCCAAAAACATTCAGTACTTC; CDR3: CASSQMQGSKNIQYF
V: TRBV27; D: TRBD1; J: TRBJ1-5; size: .; DNA: TGTGCCAGCAGACGGACAGGATTCAATCAGCCCCAGCATTTT; CDR3: CASRRTGFNQPQHF
V: TRBV5-1; D: TRBD2; J: TRBJ2-5; size: .; DNA: TGCGCCAGCAGCTTGGAACCAGCGGGGAAAGAGACCCAGTACTTC; CDR3: CASSLEPAGKETQYF
V: TRBV5-5; D: TRBD2; J: TRBJ2-5; size: .; DNA: TGTGCCAGCAGCGGCGGGACTAGCGGGGGGGCAGGGACCCAGTACTTC; CDR3: CASSGGTSGGAGTQYF
V: TRBV12-3/TRBV12-4; D: .; J: TRBJ1-2; size: .; DNA: TGTGCCAGCAGTTTAGATTCTGACTATGGCTACACCTTC; CDR3: CASSLDSDYGYTF
V: TRBV28; D: .; J: TRBJ2-7; size: .; DNA: TGTGCCAGCAAACCGGGGAACATCTACGAGCAGTACTTC; CDR3: CASKPGNIYEQYF
V: TRBV19; D: .; J: TRBJ1-1; size: few; DNA: TGTGCCAGTAGTCCCCAGACAGCTTTGAACACTGAAGCTTTCTTT; CDR3: CASSPQTALNTEAFF
V: TRBV2; D: .; J: TRBJ1-1; size: .; DNA: TGTGCCAGCAGAGATAGCGGGGAGAACACTGAAGCTTTCTTT; CDR3: CASRDSGENTEAFF
V: TRBV10-3; D: .; J: TRBJ1-6; size: .; DNA: TGTGCCATCAGTGAGTCGCGGGGGGGAAATTCACCCCTCCACTTT; CDR3: CAISESRGGNSPLHF
V: TRBV6-2/TRBV6-3; D: TRBD1; J: TRBJ1-2; size: .; DNA: TGTGCCAGCAGTTACATAGCAGGGGGCTATGGCTACACCTTC; CDR3: CASSYIAGGYGYTF
V: TRBV27; D: TRBD2; J: TRBJ2-7; size: .; DNA: TGTGCCAGCAGCCGCGGGGGGGCATACGAGCAGTACTTC; CDR3: CASSRGGAYEQYF
V: TRBV19; D: .; J: TRBJ2-2; size: .; DNA: TGTGCCAGTAGTGAGACACAGTTCACCGGGGAGCTGTTTTTT; CDR3: CASSETQFTGELFF
V: TRBV7-9; D: .; J: TRBJ2-7; size: .; DNA: TGTGCCAGCAGCCACCAGGGCCACGAGCAGTACTTC; CDR3: CASSHQGHEQYF
V: TRBV10-3; D: .; J: TRBJ1-2; size: .; DNA: TGTGCCATCAGTGAGAGGGAGGGCGGCTACACCTTC; CDR3: CAISEREGGYTF